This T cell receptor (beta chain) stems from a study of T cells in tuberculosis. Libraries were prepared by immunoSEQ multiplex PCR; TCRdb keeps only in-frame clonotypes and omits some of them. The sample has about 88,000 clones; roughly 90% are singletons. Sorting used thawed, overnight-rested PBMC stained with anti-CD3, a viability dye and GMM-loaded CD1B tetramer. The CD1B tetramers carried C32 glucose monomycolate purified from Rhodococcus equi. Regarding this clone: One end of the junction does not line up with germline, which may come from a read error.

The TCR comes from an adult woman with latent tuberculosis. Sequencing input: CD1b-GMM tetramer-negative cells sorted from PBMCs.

The CDR3 DNA reads TGTGCTAGCAGCTTAGAGTCCAAGGGGGGGGAGACCCAGTACTTC. Its translation: CASSLESKGGETQYF. This chain joins TRBV7-7 and TRBJ2-5; TRBD2 is a possible D gene (7 bases). The CDR3 length is 15 residues. CDR1 and CDR2 (germline): SSHAT, FNYEAQ (reference sequence).